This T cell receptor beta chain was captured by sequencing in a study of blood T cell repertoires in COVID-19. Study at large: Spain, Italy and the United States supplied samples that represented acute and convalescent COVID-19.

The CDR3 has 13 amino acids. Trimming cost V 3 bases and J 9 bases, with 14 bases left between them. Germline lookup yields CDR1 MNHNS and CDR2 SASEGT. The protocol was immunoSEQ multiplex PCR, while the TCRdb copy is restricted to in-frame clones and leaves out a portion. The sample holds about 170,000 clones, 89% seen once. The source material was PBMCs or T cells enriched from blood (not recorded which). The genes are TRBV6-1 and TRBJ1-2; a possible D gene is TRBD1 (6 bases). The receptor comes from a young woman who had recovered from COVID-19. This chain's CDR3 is CASSEAGVRSYTF. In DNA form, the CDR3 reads TGTGCCAGCAGTGAGGCAGGGGTGCGAAGCTACACCTTC.